This T cell receptor (beta chain) is from a study of early T cells in non-severe SARS-CoV-2 infection. Study-wide context: The chains were unpaired, and the sequenced material was bulk RNA from unsorted whole blood. Whole-study findings and limits: Matching results from VDJdb favored anti-spike CD8 responses, leaving private and CD4 specificities undetected.

Unique molecular identifiers were attached to individual cDNA molecules. TCRdb fed the 5' RACE reads into MiXCR, producing one record per CDR3 protein. Among approximately 100,000 distinct CDR3 sequences, roughly 9.6% were seen once, and the ten largest hold approximately 5.3%. This clonotype was counted a few times. Its antigen is still unknown. Germline assignment: CDR1 SQVTM and CDR2 ANQGSEA. V lost 7 bases and J lost 6; bases outside the gene matches: 13. The CDR3 is 14 amino acids. The V call is TRBV29-1, the J call TRBJ2-7; 9 bases align to TRBD1. The TCR sequence derives from an adult who was a healthcare worker with PCR-confirmed SARS-CoV-2 infection or an uninfected control (not recorded which). What was sequenced was whole blood. The CDR3 bases are TGCAGCGCCGCGACTCGACAGGGGGTTGGCGAGCAGTACTTC. It codes for CSAATRQGVGEQYF.